Shown below are 4 T cell receptor beta chains from a single sample sequenced in a study of blood T cell repertoires in COVID-19. TCRdb's copy holds only in-frame clones and misses some; the assay was immunoSEQ multiplex PCR. The sample records 280,000 or so clones, roughly four fifths being singletons. The sequencing sample was made of peripheral blood. These receptors were taken from a woman between 45 and 65 years old who had recovered from COVID-19.

This rearrangement joins TRBV18 to TRBJ2-7, with D maybe TRBD1 (6 bases). The CDR3 has 16 amino acids. Trimming took 2 bases from V and 3 from J, leaving 17 bases between them. Looked up from germline, CDR1 is KGHSH and CDR2 is LQKENI. The CDR3 sequence: CASSPNSVGASYEQYF. As DNA, the CDR3 is TGTGCCAGCTCACCAAATTCTGTGGGGGCAAGCTACGAGCAGTACTTC.

The CDR3 sequence is CASSPHAGLGNTIYF. The CDR3 DNA reads TGTGCCAGCAGTCCCCACGCAGGGTTGGGAAACACCATATATTTT. The chain employs TRBV28 and TRBJ1-3; D perhaps matches TRBD1 (5 bases). In germline, CDR1 is MDHEN, CDR2 SYDVKM. Trimming removed 5 bases at V and 4 bases at J, with 15 bases between. The CDR3 runs to 15 residues.

This clone was observed a handful of times. The chain uses TRBV27 and TRBJ1-5; a possible D gene is TRBD1 (5 bases). V was cut by 2 bases and J by 7 bases, with 12 bases left in between. In germline, CDR1 is MNHEY, CDR2 SMNVEV (reference sequence). The CDR3 covers 14 residues. CDR3 region: CASSLHGRGQPQHF. The CDR3, as DNA: TGTGCCAGCAGTTTACACGGAAGGGGACAGCCCCAGCATTTT.

This chain uses TRBV5-4 with TRBJ2-3; the D gene is possibly TRBD1 (5 bases). Trimming cost V 0 bases and J 3 bases, with 5 bases left between them. The CDR3 has 13 residues. Germline assignment: CDR1 SGHNT and CDR2 YYREEE (reference sequence). The CDR3 DNA is TGTGCCAGCAGCTTGGAGGGGACAGATACGCAGTATTTT. Amino acid sequence: CASSLEGTDTQYF.